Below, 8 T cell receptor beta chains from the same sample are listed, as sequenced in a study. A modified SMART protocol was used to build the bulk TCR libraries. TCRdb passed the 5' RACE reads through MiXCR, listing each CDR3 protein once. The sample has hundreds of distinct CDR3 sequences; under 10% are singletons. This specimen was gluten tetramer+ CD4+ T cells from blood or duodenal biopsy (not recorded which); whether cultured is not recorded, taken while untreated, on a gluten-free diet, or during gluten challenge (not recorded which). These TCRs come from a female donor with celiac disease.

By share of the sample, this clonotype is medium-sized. CDR3 DNA: TGCGCCAGCAGCCGCGGGTTGGGACAGGGACTTGAAGATACGCAGTATTTT. Amino acids: CASSRGLGQGLEDTQYF. The chain links TRBV4-3 to TRBJ2-3, with 9 bases aligning to TRBD1. The germline V gene has CDR1 LGHNA and CDR2 YSLEER. The V gene end was trimmed by 4 bases and the J gene end by 5 bases; junction bases not matched to a gene: 13. This CDR3 contains 17 residues.

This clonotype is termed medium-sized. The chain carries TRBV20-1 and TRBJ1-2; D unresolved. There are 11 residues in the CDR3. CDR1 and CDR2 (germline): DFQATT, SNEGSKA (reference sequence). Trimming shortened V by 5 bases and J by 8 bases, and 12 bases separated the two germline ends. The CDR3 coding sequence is TGCAGTGCTGGAGGCCTCGGGGGCTACACCTTC. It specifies CSAGGLGGYTF.

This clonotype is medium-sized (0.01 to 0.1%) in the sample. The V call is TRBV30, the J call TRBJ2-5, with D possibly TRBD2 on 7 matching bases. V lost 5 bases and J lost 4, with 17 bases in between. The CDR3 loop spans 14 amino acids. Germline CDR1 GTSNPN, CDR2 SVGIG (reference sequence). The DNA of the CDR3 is TGTGCCTGGGGTACCTCGGGGGGCGGAGAGACCCAGTACTTC. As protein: CAWGTSGGGETQYF.

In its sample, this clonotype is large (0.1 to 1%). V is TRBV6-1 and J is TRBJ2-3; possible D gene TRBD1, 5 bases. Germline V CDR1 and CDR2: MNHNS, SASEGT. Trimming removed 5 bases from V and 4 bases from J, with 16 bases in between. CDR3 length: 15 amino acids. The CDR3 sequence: CASSTGPLLADTQYF. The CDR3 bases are TGTGCCAGCAGTACAGGCCCACTTCTCGCAGATACGCAGTATTTT.

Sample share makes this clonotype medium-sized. The CDR3, as DNA: TGTGCCAGCAGCTTGGTTGGAGGGGGGATAAGGGAGCAGTACTTC. Translated: CASSLVGGGIREQYF. The chain uses TRBV5-5 and TRBJ2-7; D possibly uses TRBD1 or TRBD2 (6 bases each). V lost 0 bases and J 7 bases, leaving 17 bases between the germline ends. CDR1 is SGHKS and CDR2 is YYEKEE in the germline V gene (reference sequence). This CDR3 is built from 15 residues.

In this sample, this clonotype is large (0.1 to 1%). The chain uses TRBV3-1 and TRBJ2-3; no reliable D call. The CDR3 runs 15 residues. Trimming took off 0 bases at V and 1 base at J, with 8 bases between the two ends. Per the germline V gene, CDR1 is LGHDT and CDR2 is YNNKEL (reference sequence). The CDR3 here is CASSQDWVGTDTQYF. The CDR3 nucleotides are TGTGCCAGCAGCCAAGATTGGGTGGGCACAGATACGCAGTATTTT.

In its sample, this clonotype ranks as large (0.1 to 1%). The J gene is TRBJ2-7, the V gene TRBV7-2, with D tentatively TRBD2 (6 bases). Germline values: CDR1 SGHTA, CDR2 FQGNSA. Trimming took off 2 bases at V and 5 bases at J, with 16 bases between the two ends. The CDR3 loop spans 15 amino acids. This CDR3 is CASSLRVYGSHEQYF. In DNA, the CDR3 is TGTGCCAGCAGCTTAAGAGTTTACGGGAGCCACGAGCAGTACTTC.

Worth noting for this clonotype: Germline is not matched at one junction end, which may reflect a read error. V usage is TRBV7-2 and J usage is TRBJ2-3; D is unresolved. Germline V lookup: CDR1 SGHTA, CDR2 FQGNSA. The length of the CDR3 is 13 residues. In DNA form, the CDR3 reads TGTGCCAGTAGCTTACGGTATACAGAGACGCAGTATTTT. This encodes CASSLRYTETQYF.